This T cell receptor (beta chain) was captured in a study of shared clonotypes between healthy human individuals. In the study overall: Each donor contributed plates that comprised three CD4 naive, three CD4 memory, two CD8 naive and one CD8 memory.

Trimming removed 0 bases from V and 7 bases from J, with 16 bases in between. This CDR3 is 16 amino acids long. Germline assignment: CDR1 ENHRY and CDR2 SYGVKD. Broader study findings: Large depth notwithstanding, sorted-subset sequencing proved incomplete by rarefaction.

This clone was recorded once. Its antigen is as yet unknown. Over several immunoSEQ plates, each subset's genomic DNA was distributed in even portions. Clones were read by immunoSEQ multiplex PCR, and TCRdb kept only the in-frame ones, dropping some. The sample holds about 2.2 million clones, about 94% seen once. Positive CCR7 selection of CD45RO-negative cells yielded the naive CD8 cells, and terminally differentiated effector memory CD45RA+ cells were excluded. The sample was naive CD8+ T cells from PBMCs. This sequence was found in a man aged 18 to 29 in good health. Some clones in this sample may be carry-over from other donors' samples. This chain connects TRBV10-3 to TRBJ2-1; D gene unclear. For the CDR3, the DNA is TGTGCCATCAGTGAGTCTTCAACCCCGGCTAGGAATGAGCAGTTCTTC. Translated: CAISESSTPARNEQFF.